The sequence of this TCR beta chain was determined in a study of identical twins' blood T cells. Study-level points and caveats: Twins reportedly had markedly more similar V usage than unrelated donors, even among out-of-frame TCRbeta clonotypes.

Via MiXCR, TCRdb re-called the 5' RACE reads, giving one row per CDR3 protein. The sample has roughly 340,000 distinct CDR3 sequences, 28% seen once. CDR3 length equals 16 residues. CDR1 and CDR2 from the germline V gene are DFQATT and SNEGSKA (reference sequence). The V and J ends lost 1 base and 5 bases, in that order; junction bases with no gene match: 7. This clonotype was counted only a few times. As yet, its antigen is unknown. The sequenced sample was PBMCs. V usage is TRBV20-1 and J usage is TRBJ2-1, with 11 bases matching TRBD2. The sequence was collected from a woman aged 18 to 55 in good health. This CDR3 is CSARGVSGRVNNEQFF. The CDR3 DNA sequence: TGCAGTGCTAGAGGGGTTAGCGGGAGGGTCAACAATGAGCAGTTCTTC.